Detailed here is one T cell receptor beta chain. Its antigen is unidentified. This entry comes from a study of T cell repertoires in cytomegalovirus infection. As for the study in general: As its CMV epitopes, the study selected recently identified HLA-C-restricted and well-studied HLA-B-restricted targets. Signatures in public TCR beta sequences pointed to both CMV infection and matching HLA type.

TCRdb fed the reads into MiXCR, producing one record per CDR3 protein. The sample has approximately 340,000 distinct CDR3 sequences, 25% to 35% seen once. Findings and caveats of the study: Within the response measured ex vivo, HLA-C-restricted CMV-specific TCR beta clonotypes were dominant. The cumulative frequency of public TCR beta families identified carriers of CMV plus the relevant HLA.

V lost 10 bases, J lost 7 bases, and 23 bases lay in between. Germline V gene sequence: CDR1 ENHRY, CDR2 SYGVKD. The length of the CDR3 is 15 residues. The clonotype originates from a human donor in good health (CMV status not recorded). Some clones in this sample may be carry-over from other donors' samples. The chain joins TRBV10-3 to TRBJ2-1, with a tentative D call TRBD1 (6 bases). This specimen was cultured PBMCs, taken from culture after CMV antigen stimulation. The CDR3 sequence: CASSPGTSSTNEQFF. The CDR3 bases are TGTGCCAGTTCGCCGGGGACATCTTCGACAAATGAGCAGTTCTTC.